This T cell receptor (beta chain) was obtained from a study of control samples from healthy donors and cancer patients. Trimming pared 3 bases from V and 8 bases from J, leaving 16 bases between. The CDR3 loop spans 13 amino acids. Germline lookup yields CDR1 DFQATT and CDR2 SNEGSKA (reference sequence). Measured with immunoSEQ multiplex PCR; TCRdb has only the in-frame clones, and not every one. The sample lists 70,000 or so clones; less than 95% were seen once. The specimen sequenced was blood. The TCR was taken from a woman aged 40 to 55 in good health. The V call is TRBV20-1, the J call TRBJ1-2; D remains unclear. As DNA, the CDR3 is TGCAGTGCTAGTCCGGAAACCCTCTTGGGCTACACCTTC. Residues: CSASPETLLGYTF.